What follows are 29 T cell receptor beta chains derived from one specimen sequenced in a study of blood T cell repertoires in COVID-19. Some clones are missing from TCRdb's copy, which holds only in-frame ones; the method was immunoSEQ multiplex PCR. The repertoire includes around 190,000 clones, about 86% of them detected once, and 7% to 10% sits in the top ten. The sample comprised peripheral blood. All receptors come from a man aged 45-65 years with active or convalescent COVID-19.

This clone was seen more than once but under ten times. V is TRBV3-1 (or the pseudogene TRBV3-2) and J is TRBJ2-1, with TRBD1 as a possible D gene (5 bases). Germline CDR1 and CDR2: LGHDT and YNNKEL (reference sequence). V shed 3 bases and J shed 4 bases, with 13 bases lying between them. This CDR3 region has 15 residues. The DNA of the CDR3 is TGTGCCAGCAGCCAGGGCCAGGGTGGGTACAATGAGCAGTTCTTC. This sequence encodes CASSQGQGGYNEQFF.

This chain connects TRBV6-5 to TRBJ1-3; 8 bases are shared with TRBD1. The CDR3 is made up of 15 amino acids. Germline V gene sequence: CDR1 MNHEY, CDR2 SVGAGI. Trimming removed 6 bases from V and 3 bases from J; junction bases left unmatched: 7. The CDR3 loop reads CASSPDRGLGNTIYF. The CDR3 nucleotides are TGTGCCAGCAGCCCAGACAGGGGCCTTGGAAACACCATATATTTT.

In regard to this clone: At the DNA level, this CDR3 is encoded by other sequences in the same sample as well. The chain couples TRBV20-1 to TRBJ1-5, with D unclear. The ends were cut back, 3 bases at V and 6 bases at J, with 6 bases in the middle. This CDR3 spans 11 amino acids. Looked up from germline, CDR1 is DFQATT and CDR2 is SNEGSKA (reference sequence). This CDR3 is CSASLGQPQHF. The CDR3 DNA follows: TGCAGTGCTAGTCTCGGTCAGCCCCAGCATTTT.

The chain joins TRBV10-3 to TRBJ1-5, with TRBD1 matching over 11 bases. After removal of 6 bases from V and 7 bases from J, the junction contained 2 bases not matched to a gene. This CDR3 comprises 13 residues. Germline lookup yields CDR1 ENHRY and CDR2 SYGVKD. This CDR3 reads CAIRGQGGQPQHF. CDR3 in DNA: TGTGCCATCAGGGGACAGGGGGGACAGCCCCAGCATTTT.

J is TRBJ2-7 and V is TRBV19, with a weak D call TRBD1 (6 bases). CDR3 length equals 11 residues. With 7 bases removed from V and 5 bases from J, the gap between germline ends came to 9 bases. Germline assignment: CDR1 LNHDA and CDR2 SQIVND (reference sequence). In DNA, the CDR3 is TGTGCCAGTAAGGGGGTCCACGAGCAGTACTTC. This translates into CASKGVHEQYF.

The V gene is TRBV10-3, the J gene TRBJ1-2, with D unresolved. The CDR3 consists of 15 residues. From germline, CDR1 is ENHRY and CDR2 SYGVKD. With 0 bases removed from V and 3 bases from J, the gap between germline ends came to 11 bases. In DNA form, the CDR3 reads TGTGCCATCAGTGAGTCGGGAGGTGGAGACTATGGCTACACCTTC. Amino acid sequence: CAISESGGGDYGYTF.

The genes are TRBV6-6 and TRBJ2-7, with no clear D. Germline CDR1 reads MNHNY; CDR2 reads SVGAGI (reference sequence). The CDR3 totals 12 residues. The V end was cut by 4 bases, the J end by 0 bases, with 4 bases between. CDR3: CASSSSSYEQYF. The CDR3 bases are TGTGCCAGCAGTTCGAGCTCCTACGAGCAGTACTTC.

The gene calls are TRBV7-2 and TRBJ2-2, with TRBD2 as a possible D gene (5 bases). V was pared by 5 bases and J by 5 bases, with 15 bases between. Germline loops: CDR1 SGHTA, CDR2 FQGNSA. CDR3 size: 15 residues. The CDR3 nucleotides are TGTGCCAGCAGCGAGAGGGCTAAAGGGACCGGGGAGCTGTTTTTT. It specifies CASSERAKGTGELFF.

V and J are TRBV5-6 and TRBJ1-1; D is possibly TRBD1 (5 bases). The germline CDR1 and CDR2 sequences are SGHDT and YYEEEE. With 4 bases removed from V and 5 bases from J, the gap between germline ends came to 21 bases. This CDR3 contains 16 residues. CDR3 amino acids: CASSLYTSRVGTEAFF. CDR3 bases: TGTGCCAGCAGCCTATACACCTCCAGGGTAGGGACTGAAGCTTTCTTT.

The chain couples TRBV11-3 to TRBJ1-5; D call uncertain. Per the germline V gene, CDR1 is SGHNT and CDR2 is YENEEA. Trimming shortened V by 3 bases and J by 2 bases, and 26 bases separated the two germline ends. The CDR3 contains 20 residues. CDR3 DNA sequence: TGTGCCAGCAGCTTTGTTTCGGGTCAGTGGCGGGAGGGTGGCAATCAGCCCCAGCATTTT. It specifies CASSFVSGQWREGGNQPQHF. Complete variable domain (other parts from reference TRBV11-3 and TRBJ1-5): EAGVVQSPRYKIIEKKQPVAFWCNPISGHNTLYWYLQNLGQGPELLIRYENEEAVDDSQLPKDRFSAERLKGVDSTLKIQPAELGDSAVYLCASSFVSGQWREGGNQPQHFGDGTRLSIL.

The rearrangement joins TRBV29-1 to TRBJ1-2; tentatively, D is TRBD1 (5 bases). Germline V gene data show CDR1 as SQVTM and CDR2 as ANQGSEA. CDR3 length: 13 amino acids. The V end was cut by 1 base, the J end by 6 bases, with 12 bases between. This chain's CDR3 is CSVEVEGFHGYTF. The DNA of the CDR3 is TGCAGCGTTGAAGTGGAGGGGTTCCATGGCTACACCTTC.

V gene TRBV7-9 combines with J gene TRBJ2-5; 9 bases line up with TRBD1. CDR1 and CDR2 from the germline V gene are SEHNR and FQNEAQ (reference sequence). The CDR3 totals 14 residues. Trimming took 5 bases from V and 2 from J; bases not matched to a gene: 3. CDR3: CASSVGTGQETQYF. The CDR3 bases are TGTGCCAGCAGCGTCGGGACAGGGCAAGAGACCCAGTACTTC.

There are a few counts of this clone. The V call is TRBV5-1, the J call TRBJ1-1; D not certain. This CDR3 has 14 residues. V was shortened by 0 bases and J by 0 bases, with 6 bases between the two germline ends. Germline V CDR1 and CDR2: SGHRS, YFSETQ. The CDR3 region is CASSLEQMNTEAFF. Here the CDR3 DNA reads TGCGCCAGCAGCTTGGAACAGATGAACACTGAAGCTTTCTTT. The full variable domain, completed using reference TRBV5-1 and TRBJ1-1, is KAGVTQTPRYLIKTRGQQVTLSCSPISGHRSVSWYQQTPGQGLQFLFEYFSETQRNKGNFPGRFSGRQFSNSRSEMNVSTLELGDSALYLCASSLEQMNTEAFFGQGTRLTVV.

The V and J genes are TRBV19 and TRBJ2-4, with a possible D match to TRBD1 (6 bases). The V gene's germline CDR1 is LNHDA and CDR2 SQIVND (reference sequence). The CDR3 length is 17 residues. Trimming took off 4 bases at V and 1 base at J, with 17 bases between the two ends. The CDR3, as DNA: TGTGCCAGTAGTAGGGCCCAGGGGAGCGCGGCCAAAAACATTCAGTACTTC. Translated, it gives CASSRAQGSAAKNIQYF.

CDR3: CASSRQGTGNTEAFF. CDR3 DNA sequence: TGCGCCAGCAGCCGGCAGGGGACAGGGAACACTGAAGCTTTCTTT. The chain links TRBV5-1 to TRBJ1-1, with TRBD1 identical over 8 bases. The V gene's germline CDR1 is SGHRS and CDR2 YFSETQ. The CDR3 totals 15 residues. The ends lost 4 bases at V and 1 base at J; junction bases unmatched: 6.

The rearrangement links TRBV13 to TRBJ2-7; 10 bases line up with TRBD1. Germline V gene sequence: CDR1 PRHDT, CDR2 FYEKMQ (reference sequence). The CDR3 contains 13 residues. The V segment lost 6 bases and the J segment 5 bases; nucleotides outside the gene matches: 4. The CDR3 coding sequence is TGTGCCAGCAGTACCGACAGGGGGCACGAGCAGTACTTC. This gives the protein CASSTDRGHEQYF. Full variable domain (outside the CDR3, taken from reference TRBV13 and TRBJ2-7): AAGVIQSPRHLIKEKRETATLKCYPIPRHDTVYWYQQGPGQDPQFLISFYEKMQSDKGSIPDRFSAQQFSDYHSELNMSSLELGDSALYFCASSTDRGHEQYFGPGTRLTVT.

This chain links TRBV7-3 with TRBJ2-3; TRBD2 aligns across 9 bases. This CDR3 contains 16 residues. The V gene end was trimmed by 5 bases and the J gene end by 1 base; junction bases not matched to a gene: 7. CDR1 SGHTA and CDR2 FQGTGA come from the germline V gene. The CDR3 sequence: CASSVGLASRTDTQYF. The CDR3 region has the DNA TGTGCCAGCAGCGTTGGACTAGCGTCACGCACAGATACGCAGTATTTT.

The V call is TRBV12-3 or TRBV12-4, the J call TRBJ1-4; tentatively, D is TRBD1 (6 bases). This CDR3 region has 11 residues. Trimming cost V 5 bases and J 11 bases, with 9 bases left between them. This CDR3 reads CASSEGGKLFF. In DNA form, the CDR3 reads TGTGCCAGCAGTGAGGGGGGGAAACTGTTTTTT.

This clone was counted once. The rearrangement joins TRBV3-1 (or the pseudogene TRBV3-2) to TRBJ2-3; 9 nucleotides match TRBD2. Per the germline V gene, CDR1 is LGHDT and CDR2 is YNNKEL (reference sequence). V shed 3 bases, J shed 1 base, and the junction held 5 bases outside the gene matches. The CDR3 is 16 amino acids. CDR3: CASSHSTSGGTDTQYF. The CDR3 coding sequence is TGTGCCAGCAGCCACTCGACTAGCGGTGGCACAGATACGCAGTATTTT.

The chain uses TRBV10-2 and TRBJ2-3; 13 bases match TRBD2. The junction had 7 bases not matched to a gene; V was cut back by 8 bases and J by 5 bases. Germline CDR1 and CDR2: WSHSY and SAAADI. The CDR3 spans 15 residues. The CDR3 bases are TGCGCCAGCGCCCGACTAGCGGGGGGCCAAGATACGCAGTATTTT. Translation gives CASARLAGGQDTQYF.

The chain employs TRBV7-9 and TRBJ1-6; D possibly corresponds to TRBD1 (5 bases). Trimming cost V 5 bases and J 8 bases, with 13 bases left between them. The CDR3 has 14 residues. Per germline, CDR1 SEHNR and CDR2 FQNEAQ (reference sequence). The DNA of the CDR3 is TGTGCCAGCAGCCCCACAGGAAGTTATTCACCCCTCCACTTT. As protein: CASSPTGSYSPLHF.

This chain connects TRBV6-5 to TRBJ2-2, with 7 bases matching TRBD1. This CDR3 comprises 14 residues. V shed 5 bases and J 6 bases; nucleotides not matched to a gene: 6. Germline V lookup: CDR1 MNHEY, CDR2 SVGAGI. CDR3 nucleotides: TGTGCCAGCAGTAGAGTTCAGGGGGCCGGGGAGCTGTTTTTT. Protein sequence: CASSRVQGAGELFF.

This clone was counted once. Different DNA sequences within this sample yield the same CDR3. The chain employs TRBV5-1 and TRBJ1-1, with D tentatively TRBD1 (5 bases). The CDR3 spans 13 residues. V lost 2 bases, J lost 3 bases, and 8 bases lay in between. Germline values: CDR1 SGHRS, CDR2 YFSETQ. This chain's CDR3 is CASSLAGDTEAFF. CDR3 sequence (DNA): TGCGCCAGCAGCTTAGCGGGGGACACTGAAGCTTTCTTT.

The rearrangement joins TRBV12-3 or TRBV12-4 to TRBJ1-1; unclear D gene. The V and J ends lost 1 base and 11 bases respectively, with 11 bases between them. There are 12 residues in the CDR3. DNA for the CDR3: TGTGCCAGCAGTTTAGGTAACACACAGGCTTTCTTT. As protein: CASSLGNTQAFF.

This chain connects TRBV6-5 to TRBJ1-5; D is ambiguous. Germline V gene data show CDR1 as MNHEY and CDR2 as SVGAGI. V lost 3 bases to trimming and J lost 7 bases, with 13 bases between them. CDR3 length: 14 amino acids. The CDR3 sequence is CASSYYSDGQPQHF. CDR3 DNA: TGTGCCAGCAGTTATTACTCTGACGGGCAGCCCCAGCATTTT.

This rearrangement joins TRBV28 to TRBJ1-1; 11 bases map to TRBD1. The CDR3 length is 14 residues. J was trimmed by 5 bases and V by 3 bases; bases with no gene match: 2. Per germline, CDR1 MDHEN and CDR2 SYDVKM. The CDR3 protein is CASSLGTGGTEAFF. In DNA form, the CDR3 reads TGTGCCAGCAGTTTGGGGACAGGGGGTACTGAAGCTTTCTTT.

In DNA form, the CDR3 reads TGTGCCAGCAGTGAGGAGGACAGGGTGTTTCCCGGCATTCAGTACTTC. Translation: CASSEEDRVFPGIQYF. The rearrangement uses TRBV6-1 and TRBJ2-4; 8 bases align to TRBD1. The junction had 13 bases not matched to a gene; V was cut back by 3 bases and J by 9 bases. This CDR3 spans 16 amino acids. Germline CDR1 and CDR2: MNHNS and SASEGT.

The chain links TRBV5-1 to TRBJ2-1, with 10 positions matching TRBD2. V lost 0 bases, J lost 3 bases, and 0 bases stayed unmatched. Germline V gene sequence: CDR1 SGHRS, CDR2 YFSETQ. CDR3 length: 15 amino acids. For the CDR3, the DNA is TGCGCCAGCAGCTTGGTAGCGGGAGGCTACAATGAGCAGTTCTTC. Encoded protein: CASSLVAGGYNEQFF.

V is TRBV6-1 and J is TRBJ2-7; TRBD2 might be the D (5 bases). V lost 2 bases to trimming and J lost 4 bases, with 6 bases between them. Germline CDR1 is MNHNS and CDR2 is SASEGT. The CDR3 is made up of 12 amino acids. The CDR3 protein is CASSEQRYEQYF. DNA for the CDR3: TGTGCCAGCAGTGAACAGCGGTACGAGCAGTACTTC.